The clone carrying this T cell receptor (beta chain) was observed once. Antigen unknown. Additional DNA sequences in this sample encode the identical CDR3. These data belong to a study of radiotherapy plus CTLA-4 blockade in lung cancer. Looking at the study overall: With 31% of patients having disease control, objective responses were seen in roughly 18%. Points from the study as a whole: Researchers report tumor-derived TCR clones expanding in blood after radiotherapy plus ipilimumab. The authors reported that early blood T cell clone dynamics, with interferon-beta, best predicted response.

In chemo-refractory metastatic non-small-cell lung cancer, patients got ipilimumab CTLA-4 blockade together with focal radiation. V lost 7 bases and J lost 8; bases outside the gene matches: 12. In germline, CDR1 is SEHNR, CDR2 FQNEAQ (reference sequence). The CDR3 sequence is 14 residues long. Generated by immunoSEQ multiplex PCR, the TCRdb table keeps only in-frame clones and is missing some. Of about 91,000 clones in the sample, roughly 78% were seen once. The chain recombines TRBV7-9 with TRBJ2-5, with 8 bases that match TRBD2. The receptor was isolated from a human donor with non-small cell lung cancer that progressed on radiotherapy plus ipilimumab. The source material was peripheral blood, sampled from a patient treated with radiotherapy plus ipilimumab. Written as DNA, the CDR3 is TGTGCCAGCACCCCAGGCGGGGGGACGGGAACCCAGTACTTC. It codes for CASTPGGGTGTQYF. The entire variable domain, with the rest obtained from reference TRBV7-9 and TRBJ2-5, is as follows: DTGVSQNPRHKITKRGQNVTFRCDPISEHNRLYWYRQTLGQGPEFLTYFQNEAQLEKSRLLSDRFSAERPKGSFSTLEIQRTEQGDSAMYLCASTPGGGTGTQYFGPGTRLLVL.